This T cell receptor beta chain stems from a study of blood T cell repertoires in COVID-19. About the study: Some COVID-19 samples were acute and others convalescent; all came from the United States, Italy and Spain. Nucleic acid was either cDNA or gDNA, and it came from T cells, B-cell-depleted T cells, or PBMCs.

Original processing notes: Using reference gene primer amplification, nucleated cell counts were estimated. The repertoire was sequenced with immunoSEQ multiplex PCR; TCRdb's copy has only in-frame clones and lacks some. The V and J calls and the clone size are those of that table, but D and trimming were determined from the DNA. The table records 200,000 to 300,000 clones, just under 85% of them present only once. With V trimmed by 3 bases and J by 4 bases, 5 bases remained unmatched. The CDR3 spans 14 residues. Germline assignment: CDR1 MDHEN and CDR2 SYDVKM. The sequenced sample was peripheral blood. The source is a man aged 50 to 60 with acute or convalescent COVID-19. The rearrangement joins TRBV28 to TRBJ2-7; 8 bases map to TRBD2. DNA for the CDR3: TGTGCCAGCAGTTTGAGTAGCGGGACATACGAGCAGTACTTC. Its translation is CASSLSSGTYEQYF.